These T cell receptor beta chains were read from a single sample in a study of T-cell reconstitution after alpha-beta-depleted transplantation in children. One entry per CDR3 protein results from TCRdb running MiXCR on the PCR reads. Counted here are 350,000 to 400,000 distinct CDR3 sequences, less than 15% occurring once; the ten biggest clones make up over 3.5%. The sequencing here drew on PBMCs, taken from the stem cell graft. The source is a human donor who donated a stem cell graft to a child with Fanconi anemia. Each CDR3 is given with its conserved first and last residue. A D gene is named only where the DNA matches it firmly. Size tells how often a clone was seen (once, few, many) or the class of an expanded clone, and some rows leave it out.

>NA|TRBJ1-5|NA|TRBV24-1
CPQAQPQHF
TGTCCTCAGGCACAGCCCCAGCATTTT
>many|TRBJ1-1|NA|TRBV5-6
CASSLGGGDTEAFF
TGTGCCAGCAGCCTTGGGGGAGGGGACACTGAAGCTTTCTTT
>NA|TRBJ2-3|TRBD2|TRBV28
CASSSESGGVTDTQYF
TGTGCCAGCAGTTCCGAAAGCGGGGGGGTCACAGATACGCAGTATTTT
>NA|TRBJ1-5|TRBD1|TRBV4-2
CASSQRGRQPQHF
TGTGCCAGCAGCCAAAGGGGGCGACAGCCCCAGCATTTT
>few|TRBJ2-3|NA|TRBV20-1
CSARAQAKGDTQYF
TGCAGTGCTAGAGCCCAGGCCAAAGGGGATACGCAGTATTTT
>few|TRBJ1-5|NA|TRBV6-1
CASSEGMGHRPQHF
TGTGCCAGCAGTGAAGGGATGGGGCATCGGCCCCAGCATTTT
>many|TRBJ1-4|NA|TRBV12-3/TRBV12-4
CASSYPGGEKLFF
TGTGCCAGCAGTTATCCCGGGGGGGAAAAACTGTTTTTT
>few|TRBJ1-5|NA|TRBV12-3/TRBV12-4
CASRSGSRGSPQHF
TGTGCCAGCAGGTCCGGATCTAGGGGGTCGCCCCAGCATTTT
>NA|TRBJ2-5|TRBD2|TRBV4-1
CASSQGGGDQETQYF
TGCGCCAGCAGCCAAGGGGGGGGGGACCAAGAGACCCAGTACTTC
>many|TRBJ1-1|NA|TRBV28
CASSSPDFPRAFF
TGTGCCAGCAGTTCCCCAGACTTTCCGCGCGCTTTCTTT
>NA|TRBJ1-2|NA|TRBV7-4
CASPPGPHGYTF
TGTGCCAGCCCTCCGGGGCCCCATGGCTACACCTTC
>many|TRBJ1-1|NA|TRBV12-3/TRBV12-4
CASSLGRATEAFF
TGTGCCAGCAGTTTGGGCAGGGCCACTGAAGCTTTCTTT
>NA|TRBJ1-5|NA|TRBV11-2
CASSPTGHNQPQHF
TGTGCCAGCAGCCCCACAGGGCACAATCAGCCCCAGCATTTT
>NA|TRBJ1-2|NA|TRBV7-8
CASSTGQLGGYTF
TGTGCCAGCAGTACCGGGCAGCTCGGCGGCTACACCTTC
>NA|TRBJ2-5|NA|TRBV12-3/TRBV12-4
CASSFLGVETQYF
TGTGCCAGCAGTTTTTTGGGGGTAGAGACCCAGTACTTC